This T cell receptor beta chain was sequenced for a study of T cell repertoires in cytomegalovirus infection. Background on the study: Matching HLA type and CMV infection were both indicated by public TCR beta signatures. Study conclusions and caveats: Dominating the ex vivo response were HLA-C-restricted CMV-specific TCR beta clonotypes.

With regard to this clonotype: What it binds is not known.

TCRdb re-analysed the reads in MiXCR, keeping a single row per CDR3 protein. The data show approximately 280,000 distinct CDR3 sequences, 20% to 25% seen once. The ends were cut back, 8 bases at V and 4 bases at J, with 15 bases in the middle. Per germline, CDR1 DFQATT and CDR2 SNEGSKA (reference sequence). The CDR3 has 13 residues. This clonotype was sampled from a human donor in good health (CMV status not recorded). Some clones in this sample may be carry-over from other donors' samples. Sequencing used cultured PBMCs, obtained from culture after CMV antigen stimulation. The gene calls are TRBV20-1 and TRBJ1-5; tentative D call: TRBD1 (5 bases). DNA for the CDR3: TGCAGTAACCAGGGTGACGATAATCAGCCCCAGCATTTT. This codes for CSNQGDDNQPQHF.